The following is a T cell receptor beta chain sequence with its context. This entry belongs to a study of OX40 agonist ivuxolimab in advanced cancers. Profiling relied on immunoSEQ multiplex PCR, and the TCRdb table lists in-frame clones only, not all of them. The sample gives nearly 95,000 clones, 85% to 95% of which show up once; about 2.4% is in the top ten. The germline gives CDR1 SNHLY, CDR2 FYNNEI. CDR3 length: 14 amino acids. V trimming: 7 bases; J trimming: 6 bases; junction bases outside the gene matches: 10. The TCR sequence derives from an adult with an advanced solid tumor such as melanoma, head and neck, liver or kidney cancer. This material consisted of CD4+ or CD8+ T cells sorted from blood, taken in a trial of the OX40 agonist ivuxolimab. The rearrangement links TRBV2 to TRBJ1-2, with 8 bases matching TRBD1. Written as DNA, the CDR3 is TGTGCCAGCAACCACAGGGGGTGGGGGGATGGCTACACCTTC. Translating gives CASNHRGWGDGYTF.